The table lists the clone carrying this T cell receptor (beta chain) with a count of one. As yet, its antigen is unknown. The CDR3 is 16 residues long. The germline CDR1 and CDR2 sequences are MNHNS and SASEGT. Deletions cut 0 bases from V and 4 bases from J, with 13 bases between. Time point reported: newly diagnosed, previously untreated cHL patient sample. Magnetic negative selection served to purify CD4+ T cells out of PBMCs that had been thawed. TCRdb keeps only in-frame clones here, not all; method: immunoSEQ multiplex PCR. In the table there are around 31,000 clones, roughly 90% of which are singletons. This record belongs to a study of PD-1 blockade in classical Hodgkin lymphoma. Study-wide points: Before treatment, TCR diversity in newly diagnosed patients was reportedly lower than in healthy donors.

V usage is TRBV6-1 and J usage is TRBJ1-5; D unclear. This TCR was sampled from a human donor with classical Hodgkin lymphoma. The source material was CD4+ T cells from blood. The CDR3 sequence is CASSEAPGRRNQPQHF. In DNA form, the CDR3 reads TGTGCCAGCAGTGAAGCGCCCGGGAGGAGGAATCAGCCCCAGCATTTT.